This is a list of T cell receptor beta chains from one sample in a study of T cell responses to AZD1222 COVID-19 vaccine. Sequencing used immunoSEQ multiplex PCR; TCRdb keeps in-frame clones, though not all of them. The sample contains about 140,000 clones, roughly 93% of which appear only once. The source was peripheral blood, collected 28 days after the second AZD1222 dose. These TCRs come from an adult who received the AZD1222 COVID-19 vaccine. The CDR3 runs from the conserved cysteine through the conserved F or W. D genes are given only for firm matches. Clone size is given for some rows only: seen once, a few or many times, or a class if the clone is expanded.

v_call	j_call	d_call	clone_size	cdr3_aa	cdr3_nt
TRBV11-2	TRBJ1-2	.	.	CASSLDLAAKYGYTF	TGTGCCAGCAGCTTAGATCTGGCAGCGAAGTATGGCTACACCTTC
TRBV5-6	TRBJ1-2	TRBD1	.	CASSLAMTGGGYGYTF	TGTGCCAGCAGCTTGGCCATGACAGGGGGCGGCTATGGCTACACCTTC
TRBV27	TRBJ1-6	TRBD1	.	CASSYSDRGAPLHF	TGTGCCAGCAGTTACTCGGACAGGGGAGCACCCCTCCACTTT
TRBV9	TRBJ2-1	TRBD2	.	CASSATGTTLYNEQFF	TGTGCCAGCAGCGCGACCGGGACTACTCTCTACAATGAGCAGTTCTTC
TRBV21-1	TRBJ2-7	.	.	CASRVSTSSKEEQYF	TGTGCCAGCAGAGTCTCGACTAGCTCTAAAGAGGAGCAGTACTTC
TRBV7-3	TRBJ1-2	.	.	CASSPLGGYSRGYTF	TGTGCCAGCAGCCCTCTCGGGGGGTATAGTCGGGGCTACACCTTC
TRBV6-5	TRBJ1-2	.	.	CASSYERNYGYTF	TGTGCCAGCAGTTATGAGCGGAACTATGGCTACACCTTC
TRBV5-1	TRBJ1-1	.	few	CASSNGVGGWNTEAFF	TGCGCCAGCAGCAACGGCGTAGGGGGATGGAACACTGAAGCTTTCTTT
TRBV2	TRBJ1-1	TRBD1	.	CASSARQGVGTEAFF	TGTGCCAGCAGCGCCAGACAGGGAGTCGGCACTGAAGCTTTCTTT
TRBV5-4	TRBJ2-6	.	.	CASSRDGNSGANVLTF	TGTGCCAGCAGCCGGGACGGAAACTCTGGGGCCAACGTCCTGACTTTC
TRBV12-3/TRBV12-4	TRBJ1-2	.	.	CASSLIGVNGYTF	TGTGCCAGCAGTTTGATCGGGGTAAATGGCTACACCTTC
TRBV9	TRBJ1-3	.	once	CASSVGATGNTIYF	TGTGCCAGCAGCGTCGGGGCCACTGGAAACACCATATATTTT
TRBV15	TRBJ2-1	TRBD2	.	CATSRDPTSGAYNEQFF	TGTGCCACCAGCAGAGATCCCACTAGCGGGGCCTACAATGAGCAGTTCTTC
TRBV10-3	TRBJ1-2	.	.	CAINSGSANYGYTF	TGTGCCATCAACTCCGGGAGTGCTAACTATGGCTACACCTTC
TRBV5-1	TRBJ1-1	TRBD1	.	CASSWGTGGRVTEAFF	TGCGCCAGCAGCTGGGGGACAGGGGGGAGAGTCACTGAAGCTTTCTTT
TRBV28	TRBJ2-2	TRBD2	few	CASRSSSGSRELFF	TGTGCCAGCAGATCCTCTAGCGGGAGCAGGGAGCTGTTTTTT
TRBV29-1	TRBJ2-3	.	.	CSAGAEDTQYF	TGCAGCGCAGGGGCAGAGGATACGCAGTATTTT
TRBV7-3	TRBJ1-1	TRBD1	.	CASSAGQGHTEAFF	TGTGCCAGCAGCGCCGGACAGGGACACACTGAAGCTTTCTTT
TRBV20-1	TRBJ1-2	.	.	CSASRGGGYTF	TGCAGTGCTAGTCGGGGGGGTGGCTACACCTTC
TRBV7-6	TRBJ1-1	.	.	CASSLEGPGSPPTNTEAFF	TGTGCCAGCAGCTTAGAGGGTCCTGGCTCTCCGCCTACGAACACTGAAGCTTTCTTT
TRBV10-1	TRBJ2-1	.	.	CASSESAGFDYNEQFF	TGCGCCAGCAGTGAGTCAGCAGGGTTCGATTACAATGAGCAGTTCTTC
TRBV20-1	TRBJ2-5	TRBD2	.	CSASVTGGGAPETQYF	TGCAGTGCTAGTGTCACGGGAGGGGGGGCACCAGAGACCCAGTACTTC
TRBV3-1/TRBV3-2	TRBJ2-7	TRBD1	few	CASTRQGMHEQYF	TGTGCCAGCACCCGACAGGGGATGCACGAGCAGTACTTC
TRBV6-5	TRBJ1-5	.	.	CASRYGAPDQPQHF	TGTGCCAGCAGATATGGGGCACCTGATCAGCCCCAGCATTTT
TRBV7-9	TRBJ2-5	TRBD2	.	CASSNSGGAVKTQYF	TGTGCCAGCAGCAATAGCGGGGGGGCGGTCAAGACCCAGTACTTC
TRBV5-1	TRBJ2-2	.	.	CASSLVTGRLGTGELFF	TGCGCCAGCAGCTTGGTAACAGGGCGTTTAGGCACCGGGGAGCTGTTTTTT
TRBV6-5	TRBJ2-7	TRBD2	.	CASSLAGATYEQYF	TGTGCCAGCAGTCTAGCGGGGGCCACCTACGAGCAGTACTTC
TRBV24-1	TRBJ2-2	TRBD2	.	CATAGAGGSNTGELFF	TGTGCCACCGCTGGCGCGGGAGGCTCGAACACCGGGGAGCTGTTTTTT
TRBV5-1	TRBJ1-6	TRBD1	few	CASSLAGQAYNSPLHF	TGCGCCAGCAGCTTGGCGGGACAGGCCTATAATTCACCCCTCCACTTT
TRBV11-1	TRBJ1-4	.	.	CASSLGLQEKLFF	TGTGCCAGCAGCTTGGGACTTCAGGAAAAACTGTTTTTT
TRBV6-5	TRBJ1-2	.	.	CASRRTVYGYTF	TGTGCCAGCAGAAGGACAGTCTATGGCTACACCTTC
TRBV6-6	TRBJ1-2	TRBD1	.	CASSYSGQGENYGYTF	TGTGCCAGCAGTTACTCGGGCCAGGGGGAAAACTATGGCTACACCTTC
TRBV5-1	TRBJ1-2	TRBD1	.	CASSSPHGTGLYGYTF	TGCGCCAGCAGCTCCCCCCACGGGACAGGACTATATGGCTACACCTTC
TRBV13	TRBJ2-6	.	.	CASSLGGRSGANVLTF	TGTGCCAGCAGCTTAGGGGGACGCTCTGGGGCCAACGTCCTGACTTTC
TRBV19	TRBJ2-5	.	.	CASSISGGAETQYF	TGTGCCAGTAGTATATCTGGGGGTGCAGAGACCCAGTACTTC
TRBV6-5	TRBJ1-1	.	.	CASWEILNTEAFF	TGTGCCAGTTGGGAGATTCTGAACACTGAAGCTTTCTTT
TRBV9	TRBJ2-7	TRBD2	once	CASSATPSGGSYEQYF	TGTGCCAGCAGCGCAACCCCTTCGGGGGGGTCCTACGAGCAGTACTTC
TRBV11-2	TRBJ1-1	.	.	CASSQILGRDTEAFF	TGTGCCAGCAGCCAAATATTGGGCCGGGACACTGAAGCTTTCTTT
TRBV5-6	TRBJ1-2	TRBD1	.	CASRRNDRGQAYGYTF	TGTGCCAGCAGACGTAATGACAGGGGACAGGCCTATGGCTACACCTTC
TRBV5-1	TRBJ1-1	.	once	CASSLTGTDGTEAFF	TGCGCCAGCAGCTTGACCGGGACGGATGGGACTGAAGCTTTCTTT
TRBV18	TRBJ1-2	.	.	CASSPPSLTDGGGGYTF	TGTGCCAGCTCACCACCGTCACTGACAGACGGCGGAGGTGGCTACACCTTC
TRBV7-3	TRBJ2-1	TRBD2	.	CASSLTGGTTLGEQFF	TGTGCCAGCAGCTTAACGGGCGGGACTACTCTCGGTGAGCAGTTCTTC
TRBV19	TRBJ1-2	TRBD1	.	CASSQATGTVLGYTF	TGTGCCAGTAGTCAAGCGACAGGGACCGTCCTGGGCTACACCTTC
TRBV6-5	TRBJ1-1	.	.	CATSRGGPNTEAFF	TGTGCCACTTCCCGCGGAGGACCGAACACTGAAGCTTTCTTT
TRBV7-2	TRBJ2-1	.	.	CASSFLGPTSLRGHEQFF	TGTGCCAGCAGCTTCTTGGGCCCCACTAGCTTACGTGGGCATGAGCAGTTCTTC
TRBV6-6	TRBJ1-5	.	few	CASSYLDSNQPQHF	TGTGCCAGCAGTTACCTGGATAGCAATCAGCCCCAGCATTTT
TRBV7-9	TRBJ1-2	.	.	CASSLDTGGAYTF	TGTGCCAGCAGCTTGGACACGGGAGGTGCCTACACCTTC
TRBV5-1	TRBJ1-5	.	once	CASSLVGGKDQPQHF	TGCGCCAGCAGCTTGGTTGGGGGGAAGGATCAGCCCCAGCATTTT
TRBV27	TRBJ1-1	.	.	CASSTNREELAFF	TGTGCCAGCAGTACTAACAGGGAGGAGTTAGCTTTCTTT
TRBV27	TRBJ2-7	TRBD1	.	CASSSDRDSYEQYF	TGTGCCAGCAGTTCCGACAGGGATTCCTACGAGCAGTACTTC
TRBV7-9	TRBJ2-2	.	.	CASSPRGKEELFF	TGTGCCAGCAGCCCCAGGGGTAAAGAGGAGCTGTTTTTT